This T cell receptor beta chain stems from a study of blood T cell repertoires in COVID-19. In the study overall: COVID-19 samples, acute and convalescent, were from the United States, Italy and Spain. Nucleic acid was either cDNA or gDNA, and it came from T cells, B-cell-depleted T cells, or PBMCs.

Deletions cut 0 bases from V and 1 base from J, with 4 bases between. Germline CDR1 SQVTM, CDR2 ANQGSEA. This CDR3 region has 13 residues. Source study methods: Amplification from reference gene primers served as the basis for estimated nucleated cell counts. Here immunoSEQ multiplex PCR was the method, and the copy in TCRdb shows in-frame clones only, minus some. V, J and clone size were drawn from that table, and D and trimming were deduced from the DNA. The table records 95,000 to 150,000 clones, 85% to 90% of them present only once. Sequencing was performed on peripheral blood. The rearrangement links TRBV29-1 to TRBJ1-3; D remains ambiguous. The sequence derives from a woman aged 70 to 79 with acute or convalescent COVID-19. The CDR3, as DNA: TGCAGCGTTGAAGACAGGTCTGGAAACACCATATATTTT. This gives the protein CSVEDRSGNTIYF. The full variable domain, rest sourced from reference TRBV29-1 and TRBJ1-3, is SAVISQKPSRDICQRGTSLTIQCQVDSQVTMMFWYRQQPGQSLTLIATANQGSEATYESGFVIDKFPISRPNLTFSTLTVSNMSPEDSSIYLCSVEDRSGNTIYFGEGSWLTVV.